These 3 T cell receptor beta chains originate from one sample sequenced in a study of T cell responses to AZD1222 COVID-19 vaccine. Profiled with immunoSEQ multiplex PCR; TCRdb holds only in-frame clones, not every one. Of 100,000 or so clones listed, just over 85% are singletons. Here the sequenced sample was peripheral blood, taken 28 days after the second AZD1222 dose. The receptor source for this set is an adult who received the AZD1222 COVID-19 vaccine.

The gene calls are TRBV11-2 and TRBJ2-2, with D possibly TRBD1 on 6 matching bases. The CDR3 has 17 residues. V was trimmed by 0 bases and J by 4 bases, leaving 15 bases between them. Germline lookup yields CDR1 SGHAT and CDR2 FQNNGV. The CDR3 sequence is CASSLDHGGGSTGELFF. Here the CDR3 DNA reads TGTGCCAGCAGCTTAGATCATGGGGGCGGGTCCACCGGGGAGCTGTTTTTT.

The CDR3 spells CASSPLDTGELFF. Here the CDR3 DNA reads TGTGCCAGCAGTCCGTTAGACACCGGGGAGCTGTTTTTT. This chain joins TRBV28 and TRBJ2-2; D ambiguous. The CDR3 length is 13 residues. V dropped 5 bases and J dropped 3 bases, with 7 bases sitting between them. Germline-derived CDR1 and CDR2 are MDHEN and SYDVKM.

The chain is built from TRBV7-2 and TRBJ2-5, with D unresolved. The CDR3 has 13 residues. V lost 5 bases and J lost 0, with 7 bases in between. Germline CDR1 SGHTA, CDR2 FQGNSA. The CDR3 nucleotides read TGTGCCAGCAGCCGCCCTAACCAAGAGACCCAGTACTTC. Protein product: CASSRPNQETQYF.